Sequencing of this TCR beta chain was carried out in a study of early T cells in non-severe SARS-CoV-2 infection. This CDR3 spans 11 amino acids. The ends were cut back, 10 bases at V and 6 bases at J, with 12 bases in the middle. A single record per CDR3 protein comes from TCRdb applying MiXCR to the 5' RACE reads. The table records tens of thousands of distinct CDR3 sequences, 6% to 6.5% of them present only once. This clonotype has at least ten counts. Specimen: whole blood. This clonotype was sampled from an adult who was a healthcare worker with PCR-confirmed SARS-CoV-2 infection or an uninfected control (not recorded which). The J gene is TRBJ1-2, the V gene TRBV12-3 or TRBV12-4, with a tentative D call TRBD1 (6 bases). DNA for the CDR3: TGTGCCACGGACAGCCTTAATGGCTACACCTTC. Residues: CATDSLNGYTF.